This entry features one T cell receptor (beta chain) sequence. Its antigen is currently unknown. Germline CDR1 KGHSY, CDR2 FQNENV. The CDR3 loop spans 17 amino acids. Trimming removed 4 bases from V and 8 bases from J, with 26 bases in between. The data stem from a study of cytomegalovirus exposure and HLA in healthy donors. Across the whole study: In terms of ancestry, the Caucasian-associated cluster contained about four fifths of the 300 to 400 genotyped donors. Study findings and constraints: When analyzed later, a missense DCLRE1C variant was found to be linked to TCR beta V- and J-gene trimming. Donors were assumed by presence/absence analyses to have roughly uniform sequencing depth.

The primer mix had 60 Vbeta and 13 Jbeta primers. Libraries were prepared by immunoSEQ multiplex PCR; TCRdb keeps only in-frame clonotypes and omits some of them. The sample carries about 52,000 clones, 55% to 85% recorded once. This chain connects TRBV16 to TRBJ1-1; TRBD1 is a possible D gene (6 bases). This clonotype was sampled from a woman between 45 and 60 years old in good health and CMV-seronegative. The sequenced sample consisted of PBMCs. CDR3 bases: TGTGCCAGCAGCCTCCAGGGCAGGGGCCAAGGGGTAGGGGAAGCTTTCTTT. This gives the protein CASSLQGRGQGVGEAFF.